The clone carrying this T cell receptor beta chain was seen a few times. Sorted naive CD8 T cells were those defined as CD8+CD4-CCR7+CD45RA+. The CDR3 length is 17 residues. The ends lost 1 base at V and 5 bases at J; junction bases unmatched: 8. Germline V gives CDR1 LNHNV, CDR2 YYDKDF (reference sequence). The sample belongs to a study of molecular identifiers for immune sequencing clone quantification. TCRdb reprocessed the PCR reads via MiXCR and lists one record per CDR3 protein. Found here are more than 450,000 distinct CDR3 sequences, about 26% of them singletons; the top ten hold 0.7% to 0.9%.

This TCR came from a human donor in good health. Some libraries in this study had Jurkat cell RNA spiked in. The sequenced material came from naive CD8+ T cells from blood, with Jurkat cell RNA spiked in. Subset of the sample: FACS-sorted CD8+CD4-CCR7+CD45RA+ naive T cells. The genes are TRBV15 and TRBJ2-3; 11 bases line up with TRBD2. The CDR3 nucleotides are TGTGCCACCAGCAGAGTGGTGCTAGCGGGAGGCAGAGATACGCAGTATTTT. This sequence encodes CATSRVVLAGGRDTQYF.